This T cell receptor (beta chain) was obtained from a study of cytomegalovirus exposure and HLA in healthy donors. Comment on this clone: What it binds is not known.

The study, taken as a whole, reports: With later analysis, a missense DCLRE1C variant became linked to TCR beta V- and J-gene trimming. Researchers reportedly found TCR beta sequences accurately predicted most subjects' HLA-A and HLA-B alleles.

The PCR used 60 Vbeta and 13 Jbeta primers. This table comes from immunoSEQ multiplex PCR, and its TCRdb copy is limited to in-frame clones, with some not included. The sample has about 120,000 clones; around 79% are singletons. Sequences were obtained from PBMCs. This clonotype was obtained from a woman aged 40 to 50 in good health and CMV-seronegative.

CDR3 bases: TGTGCCAGCAGCTTAGCTGGCGGGAGCTACGAGCAGTACTTC. This sequence encodes CASSLAGGSYEQYF. The gene calls are TRBV7-9 and TRBJ2-7; 7 bases match TRBD2. Germline V gives CDR1 SEHNR, CDR2 FQNEAQ (reference sequence). V was clipped by 0 bases and J by 3 bases; unmatched bases: 2. This CDR3 is 14 amino acids long.